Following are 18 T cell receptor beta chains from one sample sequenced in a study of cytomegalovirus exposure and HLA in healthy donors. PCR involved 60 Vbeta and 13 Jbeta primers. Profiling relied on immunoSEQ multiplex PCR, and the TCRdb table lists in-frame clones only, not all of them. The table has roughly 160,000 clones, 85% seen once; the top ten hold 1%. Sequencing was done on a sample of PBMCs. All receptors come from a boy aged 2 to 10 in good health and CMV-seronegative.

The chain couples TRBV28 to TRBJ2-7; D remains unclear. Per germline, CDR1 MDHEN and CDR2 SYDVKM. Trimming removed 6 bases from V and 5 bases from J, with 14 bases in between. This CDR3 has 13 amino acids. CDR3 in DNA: TGTGCCAGCAGCCCCGACGGGTCCCACGAGCAGTACTTC. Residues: CASSPDGSHEQYF.

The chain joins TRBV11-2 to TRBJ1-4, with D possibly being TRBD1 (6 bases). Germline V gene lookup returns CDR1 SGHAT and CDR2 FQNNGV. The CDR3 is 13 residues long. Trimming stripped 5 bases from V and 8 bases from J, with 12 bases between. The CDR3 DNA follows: TGTGCCAGCAGCGGACCCGGGACAGAAAAACTGTTTTTT. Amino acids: CASSGPGTEKLFF.

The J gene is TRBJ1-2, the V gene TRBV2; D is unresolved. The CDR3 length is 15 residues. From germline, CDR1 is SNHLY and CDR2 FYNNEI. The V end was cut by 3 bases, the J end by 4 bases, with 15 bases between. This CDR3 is CASSEFKAGPYGYTF. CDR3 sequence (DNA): TGTGCCAGCAGTGAGTTTAAGGCAGGCCCCTATGGCTACACCTTC. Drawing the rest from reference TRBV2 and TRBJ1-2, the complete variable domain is EPEVTQTPSHQVTQMGQEVILRCVPISNHLYFYWYRQILGQKVEFLVSFYNNEISEKSEIFDDQFSVERPDGSNFTLKIRSTKLEDSAMYFCASSEFKAGPYGYTFGSGTRLTVV.

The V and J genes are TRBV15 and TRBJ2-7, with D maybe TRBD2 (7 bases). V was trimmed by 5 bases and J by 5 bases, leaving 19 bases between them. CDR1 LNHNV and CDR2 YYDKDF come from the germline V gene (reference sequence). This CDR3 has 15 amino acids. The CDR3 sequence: CATSSRGAGEDEQYF. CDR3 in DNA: TGTGCCACCAGCTCCCGGGGGGCGGGAGAGGACGAGCAGTACTTC. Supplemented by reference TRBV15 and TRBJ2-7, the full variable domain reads DAMVIQNPRYQVTQFGKPVTLSCSQTLNHNVMYWYQQKSSQAPKLLFHYYDKDFNNEADTPDNFQSRRPNTSFCFLDIRSPGLGDTAMYLCATSSRGAGEDEQYFGPGTRLTVT.

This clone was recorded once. The CDR3 DNA sequence: TGTGCCAGCAGCTTAGTCCGGGGGATTAACACCGGGGAGCTGTTTTTT. It translates to CASSLVRGINTGELFF. The V call is TRBV11-1, the J call TRBJ2-2; weak D call: TRBD2 (6 bases). CDR1 and CDR2 (germline): SGHAT, FQDESV (reference sequence). The V gene lost 1 base and the J gene lost 2 bases, with 11 bases spanning the gap. This CDR3 region has 16 residues.

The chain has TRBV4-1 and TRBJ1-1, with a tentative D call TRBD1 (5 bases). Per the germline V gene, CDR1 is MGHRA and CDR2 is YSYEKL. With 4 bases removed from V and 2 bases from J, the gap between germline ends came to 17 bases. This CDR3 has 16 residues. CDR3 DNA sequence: TGCGCCAGCAGCCCCCGAAACATCGGGGGAAACACTGAAGCTTTCTTT. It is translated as CASSPRNIGGNTEAFF.

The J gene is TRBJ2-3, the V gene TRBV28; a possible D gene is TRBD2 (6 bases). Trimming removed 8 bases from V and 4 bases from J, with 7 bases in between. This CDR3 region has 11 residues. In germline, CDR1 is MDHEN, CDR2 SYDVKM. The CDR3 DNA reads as TGTGCCAGCGGGAGGTCAGATACGCAGTATTTT. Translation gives CASGRSDTQYF.

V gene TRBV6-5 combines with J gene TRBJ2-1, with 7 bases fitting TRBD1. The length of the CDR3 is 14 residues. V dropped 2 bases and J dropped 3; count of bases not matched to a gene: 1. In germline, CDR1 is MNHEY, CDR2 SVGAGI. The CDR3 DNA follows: TGTGCCAGCAGTTACGGGGACAGCTACAATGAGCAGTTCTTC. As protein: CASSYGDSYNEQFF.

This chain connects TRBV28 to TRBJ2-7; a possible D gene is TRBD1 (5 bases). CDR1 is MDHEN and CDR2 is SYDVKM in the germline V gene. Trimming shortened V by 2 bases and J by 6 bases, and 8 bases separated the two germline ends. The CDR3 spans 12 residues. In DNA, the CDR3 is TGTGCCAGCAGTTTAAAGGGGCGCGAGCAGTACTTC. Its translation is CASSLKGREQYF.

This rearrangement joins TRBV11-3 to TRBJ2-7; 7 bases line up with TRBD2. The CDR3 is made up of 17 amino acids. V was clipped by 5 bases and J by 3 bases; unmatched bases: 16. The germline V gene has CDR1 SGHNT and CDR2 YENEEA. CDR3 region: CASSPGERDWVGYEQYF. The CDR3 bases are TGTGCCAGCAGCCCCGGGGAGCGGGACTGGGTAGGCTACGAGCAGTACTTC.

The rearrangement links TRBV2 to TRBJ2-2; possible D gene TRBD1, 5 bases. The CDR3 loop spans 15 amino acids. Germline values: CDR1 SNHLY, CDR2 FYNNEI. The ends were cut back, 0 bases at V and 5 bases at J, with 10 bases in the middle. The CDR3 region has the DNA TGTGCCAGCAGTGAAGCAAGGCAGGGTACCGGGGAGCTGTTTTTT. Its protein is CASSEARQGTGELFF.

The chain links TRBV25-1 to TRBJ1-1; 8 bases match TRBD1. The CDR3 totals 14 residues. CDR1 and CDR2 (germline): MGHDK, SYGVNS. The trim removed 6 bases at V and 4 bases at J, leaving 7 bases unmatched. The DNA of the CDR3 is TGTGCCAGCAGGACCTCGGGACAGGCCACTGAAGCTTTCTTT. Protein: CASRTSGQATEAFF.

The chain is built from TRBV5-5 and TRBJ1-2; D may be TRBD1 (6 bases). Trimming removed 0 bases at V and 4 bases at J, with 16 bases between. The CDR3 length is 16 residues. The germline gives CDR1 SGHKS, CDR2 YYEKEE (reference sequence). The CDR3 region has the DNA TGTGCCAGCAGCTTGGCCAGGGCAGGGGTTATCTATGGCTACACCTTC. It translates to CASSLARAGVIYGYTF.

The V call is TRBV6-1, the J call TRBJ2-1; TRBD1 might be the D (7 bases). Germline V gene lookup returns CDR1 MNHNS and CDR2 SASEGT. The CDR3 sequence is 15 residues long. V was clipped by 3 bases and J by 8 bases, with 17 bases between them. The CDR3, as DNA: TGTGCCAGCAGTGAGAGGGCAGGGGGGAGACATGAGCAGTTCTTC. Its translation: CASSERAGGRHEQFF.

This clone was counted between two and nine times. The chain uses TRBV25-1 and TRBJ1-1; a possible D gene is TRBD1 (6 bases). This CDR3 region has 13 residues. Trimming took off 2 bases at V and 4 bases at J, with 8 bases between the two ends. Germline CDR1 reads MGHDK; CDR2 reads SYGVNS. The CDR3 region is CASSERGGTEAFF. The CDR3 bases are TGTGCCAGCAGTGAAAGGGGGGGCACTGAAGCTTTCTTT.

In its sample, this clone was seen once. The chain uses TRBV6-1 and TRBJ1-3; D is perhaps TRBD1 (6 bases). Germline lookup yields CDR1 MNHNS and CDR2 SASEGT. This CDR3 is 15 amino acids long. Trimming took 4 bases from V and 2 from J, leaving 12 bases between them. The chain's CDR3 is CASSGEGGTGNTIYF. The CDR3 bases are TGTGCCAGCAGTGGAGAGGGGGGGACTGGAAACACCATATATTTT.

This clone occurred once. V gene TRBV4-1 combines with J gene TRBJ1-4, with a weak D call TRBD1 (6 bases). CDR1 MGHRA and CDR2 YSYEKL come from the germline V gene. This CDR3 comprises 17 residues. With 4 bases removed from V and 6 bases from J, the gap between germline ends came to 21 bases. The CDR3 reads CASSRPGVGVEDEKLFF. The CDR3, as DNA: TGCGCCAGCAGCCGCCCAGGGGTCGGGGTGGAGGATGAAAAACTGTTTTTT.

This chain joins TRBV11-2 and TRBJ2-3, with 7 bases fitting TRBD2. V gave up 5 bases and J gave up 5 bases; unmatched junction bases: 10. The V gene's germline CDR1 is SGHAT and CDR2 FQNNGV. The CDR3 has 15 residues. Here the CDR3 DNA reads TGTGCCAGCAGCCTCTGGGCGGGAGCAGGAGATACGCAGTATTTT. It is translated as CASSLWAGAGDTQYF.